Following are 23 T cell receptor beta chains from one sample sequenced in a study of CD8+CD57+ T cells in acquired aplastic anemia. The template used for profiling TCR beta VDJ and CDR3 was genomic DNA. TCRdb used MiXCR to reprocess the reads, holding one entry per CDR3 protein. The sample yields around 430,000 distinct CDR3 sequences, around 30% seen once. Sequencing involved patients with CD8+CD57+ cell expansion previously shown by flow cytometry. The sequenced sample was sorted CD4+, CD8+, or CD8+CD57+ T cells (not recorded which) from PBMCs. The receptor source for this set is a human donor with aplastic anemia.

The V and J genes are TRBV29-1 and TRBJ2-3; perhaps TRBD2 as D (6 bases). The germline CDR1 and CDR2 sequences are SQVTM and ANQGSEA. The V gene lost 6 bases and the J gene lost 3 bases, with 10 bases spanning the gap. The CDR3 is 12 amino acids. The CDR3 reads CSVDGGTDTQYF. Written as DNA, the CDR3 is TGCAGCGTGGACGGGGGAACAGATACGCAGTATTTT.

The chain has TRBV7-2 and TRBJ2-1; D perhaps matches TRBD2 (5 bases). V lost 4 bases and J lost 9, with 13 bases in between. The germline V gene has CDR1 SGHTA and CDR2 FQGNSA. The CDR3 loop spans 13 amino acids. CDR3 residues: CASSSALAGEQFF. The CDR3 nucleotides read TGTGCCAGCAGCTCAGCTCTAGCTGGTGAGCAGTTCTTC.

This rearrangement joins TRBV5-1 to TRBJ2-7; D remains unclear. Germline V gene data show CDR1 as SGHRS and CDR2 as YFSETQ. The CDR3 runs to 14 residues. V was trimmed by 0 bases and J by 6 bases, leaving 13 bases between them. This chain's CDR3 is CASSLDSSAAEQYF. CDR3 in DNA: TGCGCCAGCAGCTTGGACTCCAGTGCTGCCGAGCAGTACTTC.

In DNA, the CDR3 is TGTGCCACCACACCTTTCCTCCGGGACAGGGGAAGGGCACCCCTCCACTTT. Protein sequence: CATTPFLRDRGRAPLHF. V is TRBV24-1 and J is TRBJ1-6, with 10 bases aligning to TRBD1. The CDR3 has 17 residues. Germline V gene lookup returns CDR1 KGHDR and CDR2 SFDVKD. J gave up 11 bases and V 8 bases, and 17 bases lay outside the gene matches.

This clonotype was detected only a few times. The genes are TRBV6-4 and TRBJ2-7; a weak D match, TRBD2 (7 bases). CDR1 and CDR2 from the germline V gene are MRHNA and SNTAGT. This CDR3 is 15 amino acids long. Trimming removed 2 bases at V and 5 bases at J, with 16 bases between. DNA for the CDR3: TGTGCCAGCAGTGACCGGGGGGCGCCGGACGACGAGCAGTACTTC. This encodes CASSDRGAPDDEQYF.

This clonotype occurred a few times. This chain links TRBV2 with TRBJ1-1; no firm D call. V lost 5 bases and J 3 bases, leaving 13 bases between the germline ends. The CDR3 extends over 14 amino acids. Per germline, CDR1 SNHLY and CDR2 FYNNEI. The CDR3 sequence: CASSLHGVDTEAFF. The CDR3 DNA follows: TGTGCCAGCAGTTTACACGGGGTCGACACTGAAGCTTTCTTT.

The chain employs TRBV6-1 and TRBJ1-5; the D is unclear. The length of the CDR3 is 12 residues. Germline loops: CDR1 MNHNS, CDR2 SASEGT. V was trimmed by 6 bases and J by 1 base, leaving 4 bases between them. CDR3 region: CASSGSNQPQHF. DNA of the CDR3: TGTGCCAGCAGCGGCAGCAATCAGCCCCAGCATTTT.

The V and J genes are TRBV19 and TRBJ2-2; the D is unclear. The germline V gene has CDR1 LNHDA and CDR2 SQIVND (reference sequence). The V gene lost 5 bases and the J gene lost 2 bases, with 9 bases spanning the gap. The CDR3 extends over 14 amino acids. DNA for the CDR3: TGTGCCAGTAGTTTACCAGTAAACACCGGGGAGCTGTTTTTT. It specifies CASSLPVNTGELFF.

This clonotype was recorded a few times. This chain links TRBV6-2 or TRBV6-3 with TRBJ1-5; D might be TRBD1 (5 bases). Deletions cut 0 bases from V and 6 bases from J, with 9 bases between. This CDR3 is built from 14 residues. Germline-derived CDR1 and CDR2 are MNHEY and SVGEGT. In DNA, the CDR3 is TGTGCCAGCAGTTACTCGGGGGGGTCTCAGCCCCAGCATTTT. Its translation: CASSYSGGSQPQHF.

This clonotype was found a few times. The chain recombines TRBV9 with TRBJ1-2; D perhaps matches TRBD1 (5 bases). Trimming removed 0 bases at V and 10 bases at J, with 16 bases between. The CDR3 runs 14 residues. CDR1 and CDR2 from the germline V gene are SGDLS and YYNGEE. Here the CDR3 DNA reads TGTGCCAGCAGCGTAGATCGGGCAGGGTACGACTACACCTTC. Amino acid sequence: CASSVDRAGYDYTF.

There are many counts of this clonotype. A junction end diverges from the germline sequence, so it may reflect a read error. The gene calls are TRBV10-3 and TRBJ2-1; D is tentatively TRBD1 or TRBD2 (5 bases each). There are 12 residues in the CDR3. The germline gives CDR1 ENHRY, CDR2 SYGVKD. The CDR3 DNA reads TGTGCCGTCCGGGACGCCTACGATGAGCAGTTCTTC. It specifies CAVRDAYDEQFF.

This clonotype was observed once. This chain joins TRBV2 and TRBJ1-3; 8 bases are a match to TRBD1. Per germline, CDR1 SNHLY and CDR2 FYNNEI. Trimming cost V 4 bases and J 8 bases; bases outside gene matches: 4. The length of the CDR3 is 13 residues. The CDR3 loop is CASSGTGFHTIYF. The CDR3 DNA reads TGTGCCAGCAGTGGGACAGGGTTTCACACCATATATTTT. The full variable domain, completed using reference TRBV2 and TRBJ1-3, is EPEVTQTPSHQVTQMGQEVILRCVPISNHLYFYWYRQILGQKVEFLVSFYNNEISEKSEIFDDQFSVERPDGSNFTLKIRSTKLEDSAMYFCASSGTGFHTIYFGEGSWLTVV.

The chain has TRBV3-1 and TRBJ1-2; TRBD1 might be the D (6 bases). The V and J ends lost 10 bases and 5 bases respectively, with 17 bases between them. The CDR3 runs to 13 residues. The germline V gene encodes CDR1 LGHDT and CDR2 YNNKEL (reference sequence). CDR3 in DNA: TGTGCCATCGCGGACAGATATTCTTATGGCTACACCTTC. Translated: CAIADRYSYGYTF.

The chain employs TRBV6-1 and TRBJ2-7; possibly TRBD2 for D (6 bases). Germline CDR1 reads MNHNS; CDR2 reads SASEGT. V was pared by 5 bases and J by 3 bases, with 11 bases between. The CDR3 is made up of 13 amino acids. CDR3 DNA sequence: TGTGCCAGCAGTATTAGCGGATACTACGAGCAGTACTTC. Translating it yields CASSISGYYEQYF.

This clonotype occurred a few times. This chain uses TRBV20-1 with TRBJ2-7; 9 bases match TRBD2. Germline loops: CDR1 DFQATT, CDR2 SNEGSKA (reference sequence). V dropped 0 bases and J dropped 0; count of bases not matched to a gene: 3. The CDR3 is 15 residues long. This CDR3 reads CSARDVAGDSYEQYF. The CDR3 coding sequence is TGCAGTGCTAGAGATGTAGCGGGAGACTCCTACGAGCAGTACTTC.

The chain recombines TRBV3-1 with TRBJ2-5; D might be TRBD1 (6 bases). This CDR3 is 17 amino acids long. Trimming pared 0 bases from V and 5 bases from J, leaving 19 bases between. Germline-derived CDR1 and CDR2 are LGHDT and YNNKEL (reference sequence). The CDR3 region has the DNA TGTGCCAGCAGCCAAGATTTGGCAGGGGCGTCGGTTGAGACCCAGTACTTC. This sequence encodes CASSQDLAGASVETQYF.

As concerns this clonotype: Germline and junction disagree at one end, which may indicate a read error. CDR3 sequence reads: CASSTGTGGPGELFF. The CDR3 DNA follows: TGTGCCAGCAGCACCGGGACAGGGGGTCCCGGGGAGCTGTTCTTC. The chain joins TRBV10-3 to TRBJ2-1; 11 nucleotides agree with TRBD1. Germline CDR1 ENHRY, CDR2 SYGVKD. The CDR3 runs to 15 residues.

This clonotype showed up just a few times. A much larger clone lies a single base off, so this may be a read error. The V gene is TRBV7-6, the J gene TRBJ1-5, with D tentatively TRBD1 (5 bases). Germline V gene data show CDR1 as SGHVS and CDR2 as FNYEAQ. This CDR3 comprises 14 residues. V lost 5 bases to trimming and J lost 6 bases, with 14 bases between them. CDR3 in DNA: TGTGCCAGCAGCCGGGGCGTGGGTACTCAGCCCCAGCATTTT. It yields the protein CASSRGVGTQPQHF.

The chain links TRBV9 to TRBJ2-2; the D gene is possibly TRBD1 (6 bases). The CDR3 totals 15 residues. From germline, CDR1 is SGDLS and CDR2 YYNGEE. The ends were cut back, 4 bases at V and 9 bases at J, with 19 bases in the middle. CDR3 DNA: TGTGCCAGCAGCATTTTCACAGGGTCCGATCGGGAGCTGTTTTTT. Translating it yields CASSIFTGSDRELFF.

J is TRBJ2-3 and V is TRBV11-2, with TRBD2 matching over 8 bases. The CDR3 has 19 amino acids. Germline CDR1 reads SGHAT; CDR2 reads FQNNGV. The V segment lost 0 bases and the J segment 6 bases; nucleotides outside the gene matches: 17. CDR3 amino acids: CASSLDSLGSGGGIDTQYF. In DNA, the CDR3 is TGTGCCAGCAGCTTAGACTCCTTGGGAAGCGGGGGAGGCATTGATACGCAGTATTTT.

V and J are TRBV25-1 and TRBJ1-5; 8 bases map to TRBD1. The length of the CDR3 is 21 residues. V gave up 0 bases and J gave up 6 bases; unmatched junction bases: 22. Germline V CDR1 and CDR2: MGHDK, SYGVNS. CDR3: CASSEYGTGQRQVWGSQPQHF. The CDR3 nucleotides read TGTGCCAGCAGTGAATACGGGACAGGCCAACGACAGGTCTGGGGGAGTCAGCCCCAGCATTTT.

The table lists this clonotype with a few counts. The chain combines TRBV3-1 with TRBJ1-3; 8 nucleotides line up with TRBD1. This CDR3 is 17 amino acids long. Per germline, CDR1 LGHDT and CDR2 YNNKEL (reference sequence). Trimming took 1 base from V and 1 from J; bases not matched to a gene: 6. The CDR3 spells CASSQVARQGSGNTIYF. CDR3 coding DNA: TGTGCCAGCAGCCAAGTTGCGAGACAGGGGTCTGGAAACACCATATATTTT.

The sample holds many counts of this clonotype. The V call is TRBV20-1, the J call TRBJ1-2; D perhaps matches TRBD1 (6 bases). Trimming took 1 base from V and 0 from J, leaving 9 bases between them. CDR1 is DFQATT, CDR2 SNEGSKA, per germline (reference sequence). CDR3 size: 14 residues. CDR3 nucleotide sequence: TGCAGTGCTAGAGGGGACACAACTAACTATGGCTACACCTTC. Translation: CSARGDTTNYGYTF.